This T cell receptor beta chain was documented in a study of cytomegalovirus exposure and HLA in healthy donors. Overall study: Some 85 million unique TCRs, all from HLA-typed donors, were included in an early release of the data. Overall study findings and caveats: The likely explanation for a cluster of highly shared sequence variants was sequencing artifact. The authors enumerated over 150 TCR beta chains as linked to cytomegalovirus.

A multiplex PCR was run with 60 Vbeta primers and 13 Jbeta primers. Libraries were prepared by immunoSEQ multiplex PCR; TCRdb keeps only in-frame clonotypes and omits some of them. The repertoire consists of roughly 140,000 clones, with roughly 79% occurring once and the leading ten covering around 0.7%. Only a few counts were recorded for this clone. What it recognizes is unknown. The CDR3 is made up of 14 amino acids. J lost 4 bases, V lost 6 bases, and 3 bases had no gene match. Germline V gene lookup returns CDR1 SGHTA and CDR2 FQGNSA. The chain employs TRBV7-2 and TRBJ2-2, with TRBD1 identical over 9 bases. The clonotype was recovered from a male donor in good health and CMV-seronegative. Sequencing used PBMCs. This CDR3 reads CASRWDRATGELFF. The DNA for the CDR3 is TGTGCCAGCAGGTGGGACAGGGCCACCGGGGAGCTGTTTTTT.